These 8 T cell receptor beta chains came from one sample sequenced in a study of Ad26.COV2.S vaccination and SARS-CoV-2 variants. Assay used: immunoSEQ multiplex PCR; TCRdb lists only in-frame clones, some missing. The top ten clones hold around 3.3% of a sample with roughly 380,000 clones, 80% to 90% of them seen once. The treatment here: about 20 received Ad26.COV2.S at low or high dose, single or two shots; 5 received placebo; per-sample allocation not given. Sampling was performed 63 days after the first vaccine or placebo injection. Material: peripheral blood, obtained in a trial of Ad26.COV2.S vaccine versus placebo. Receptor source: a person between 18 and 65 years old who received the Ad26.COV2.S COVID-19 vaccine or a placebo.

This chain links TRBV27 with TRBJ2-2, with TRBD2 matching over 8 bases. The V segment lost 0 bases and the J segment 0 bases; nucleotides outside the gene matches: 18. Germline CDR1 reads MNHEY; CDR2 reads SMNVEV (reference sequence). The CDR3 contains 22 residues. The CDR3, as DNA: TGTGCCAGCAGTTTATCGACTACAGGGTTGGTACTAGCGGACTCGAACACCGGGGAGCTGTTTTTT. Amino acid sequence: CASSLSTTGLVLADSNTGELFF.

The CDR3 coding sequence is TGTGCCAGCAGTGAACAGGGGGGAGGTAATTCACCCCTCCACTTT. It specifies CASSEQGGGNSPLHF. The chain recombines TRBV2 with TRBJ1-6, with 7 bases lining up with TRBD1. J was trimmed by 6 bases and V by 2 bases; bases with no gene match: 4. The CDR3 is 15 residues long. From germline, CDR1 is SNHLY and CDR2 FYNNEI.

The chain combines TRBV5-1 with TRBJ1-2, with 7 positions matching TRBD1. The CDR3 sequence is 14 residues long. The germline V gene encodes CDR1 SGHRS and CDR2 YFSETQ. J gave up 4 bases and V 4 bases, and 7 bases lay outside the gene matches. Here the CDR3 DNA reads TGCGCCAGCAGCCAGACAGGGATTGGCTATGGCTACACCTTC. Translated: CASSQTGIGYGYTF.

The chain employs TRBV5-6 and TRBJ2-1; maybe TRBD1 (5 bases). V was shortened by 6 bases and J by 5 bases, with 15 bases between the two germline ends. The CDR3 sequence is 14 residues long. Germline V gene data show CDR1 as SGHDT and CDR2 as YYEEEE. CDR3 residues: CASTWGTANNEQFF. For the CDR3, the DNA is TGTGCCAGCACCTGGGGCACAGCGAACAATGAGCAGTTCTTC.

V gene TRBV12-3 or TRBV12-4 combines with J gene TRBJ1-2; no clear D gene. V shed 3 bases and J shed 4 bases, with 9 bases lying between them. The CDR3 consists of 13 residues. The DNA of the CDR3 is TGTGCCAGCAGTTTTGGAGGGTTCTATGGCTACACCTTC. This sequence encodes CASSFGGFYGYTF.

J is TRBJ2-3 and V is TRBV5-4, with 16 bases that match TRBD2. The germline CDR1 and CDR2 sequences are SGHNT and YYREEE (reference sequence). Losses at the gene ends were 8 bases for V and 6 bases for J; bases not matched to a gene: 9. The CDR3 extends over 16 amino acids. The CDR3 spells CASFPGLAGGPDTQYF. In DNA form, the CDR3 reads TGTGCCAGTTTCCCGGGACTAGCGGGAGGGCCGGATACGCAGTATTTT.

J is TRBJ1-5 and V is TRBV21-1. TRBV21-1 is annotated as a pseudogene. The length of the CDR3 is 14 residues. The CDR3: CASSRARGNQPQHF. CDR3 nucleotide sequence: TGTGCCAGCAGCAGGGCGAGGGGCAATCAGCCCCAGCATTTT.

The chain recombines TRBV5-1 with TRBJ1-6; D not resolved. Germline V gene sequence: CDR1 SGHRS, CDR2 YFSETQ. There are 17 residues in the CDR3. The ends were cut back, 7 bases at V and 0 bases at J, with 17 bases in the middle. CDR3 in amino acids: CASPGPDGSSYNSPLHF. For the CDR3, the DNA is TGCGCCAGCCCGGGCCCGGACGGGAGCTCCTATAATTCACCCCTCCACTTT. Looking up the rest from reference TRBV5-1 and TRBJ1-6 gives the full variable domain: KAGVTQTPRYLIKTRGQQVTLSCSPISGHRSVSWYQQTPGQGLQFLFEYFSETQRNKGNFPGRFSGRQFSNSRSEMNVSTLELGDSALYLCASPGPDGSSYNSPLHFGNGTRLTVT.